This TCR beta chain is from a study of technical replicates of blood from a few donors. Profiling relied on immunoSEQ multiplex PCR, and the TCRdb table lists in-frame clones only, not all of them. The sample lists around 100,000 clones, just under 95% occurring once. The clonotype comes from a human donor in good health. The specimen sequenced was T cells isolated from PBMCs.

The DNA of the CDR3 is TGTGCCAGCAGTTACCTACAGGGGAGGGAGACCCAGTACTTC. Encoded protein: CASSYLQGRETQYF. The V and J genes are TRBV6-6 and TRBJ2-5; the D gene is possibly TRBD1 (7 bases). V was clipped by 2 bases and J by 5 bases, with 12 bases between them. The CDR3 is made up of 14 amino acids. CDR1 is MNHNY, CDR2 SVGAGI, per germline (reference sequence).